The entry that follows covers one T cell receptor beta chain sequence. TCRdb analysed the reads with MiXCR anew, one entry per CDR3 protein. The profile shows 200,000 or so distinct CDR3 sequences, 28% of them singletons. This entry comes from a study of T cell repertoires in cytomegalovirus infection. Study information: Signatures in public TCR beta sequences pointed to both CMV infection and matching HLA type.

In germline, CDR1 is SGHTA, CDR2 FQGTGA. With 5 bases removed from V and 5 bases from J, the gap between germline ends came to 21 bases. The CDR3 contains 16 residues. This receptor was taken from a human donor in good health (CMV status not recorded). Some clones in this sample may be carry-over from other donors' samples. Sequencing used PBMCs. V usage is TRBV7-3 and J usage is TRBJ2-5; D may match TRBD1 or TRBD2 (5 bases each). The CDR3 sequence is CASSLMPGPPGETQYF. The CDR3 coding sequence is TGTGCCAGCAGCCTCATGCCGGGGCCCCCCGGGGAGACCCAGTACTTC.